The clone carrying this T cell receptor beta chain was seen only a few times. Its specificity is not known. This sample stems from a study of beta chain features in type 1 diabetes. Across the whole study: Cell yields, gender and age were comparable in patients and healthy donors. Findings of the study overall: Short templates might get an advantage during PCR, and this would be equal in patients and controls. There was a moderate but significant shortening of TCRB CDR3s in all four CD4+ subsets of Type 1 diabetes patients.

All sorted populations exceeded 95% purity. Sequenced material consisted of expressed TCRB transcripts (all of the isolated RNA was reverse transcribed). Measured with immunoSEQ multiplex PCR; TCRdb has only the in-frame clones, and not every one. The sample has about 230,000 clones; more than 15% are singletons. Per germline, CDR1 SQVTM and CDR2 ANQGSEA. Trimming took off 4 bases at V and 6 bases at J, with 6 bases between the two ends. This CDR3 is built from 10 residues. The J gene is TRBJ1-2, the V gene TRBV29-1; no clear D gene. The sequence was obtained from a man under 40 with type 1 diabetes. The specimen was naive CD4+ T cells from blood. The CDR3 spells CSVAQDGYTF. Written as DNA, the CDR3 is TGCAGCGTTGCCCAGGATGGCTACACCTTC.